Listed here are 7 T cell receptor beta chains from one sample, sequenced in a study of cytomegalovirus exposure and HLA in healthy donors. Primers for the PCR totalled 60 Vbeta and 13 Jbeta. The assay was immunoSEQ multiplex PCR, and TCRdb's table has in-frame clones only and misses some. The sample includes about 200,000 clones, 85% to 90% seen only once; the top ten take 1.3%. Sequenced material: PBMCs. These receptor sequences come from a young man in good health and CMV-seronegative.

The chain uses TRBV7-2 and TRBJ2-1, with TRBD2 as a possible D gene (5 bases). Germline-derived CDR1 and CDR2 are SGHTA and FQGNSA. The V end lost 2 bases, the J end lost 12 bases, and 23 bases lay between the germline ends. The CDR3 loop spans 16 amino acids. The CDR3 loop reads CASSLNEGRRLMGQFF. The CDR3 coding sequence is TGTGCCAGCAGCTTAAACGAAGGTCGCCGACTAATGGGGCAGTTCTTC.

The rearrangement links TRBV5-1 to TRBJ2-1; 11 nucleotides agree with TRBD1. Germline V gives CDR1 SGHRS, CDR2 YFSETQ. The V segment lost 4 bases and the J segment 13 bases; nucleotides outside the gene matches: 10. The CDR3 runs 14 residues. The CDR3 loop is CASSEPGQGGAQFF. Written as DNA, the CDR3 is TGCGCCAGCAGCGAACCGGGACAGGGGGGAGCCCAGTTCTTC.

In the case of this clone: The junction shows a germline mismatch at one end, possibly a read error. V usage is TRBV7-9 and J usage is TRBJ1-4, with 7 bases matching TRBD1. Germline CDR1 reads SEHNR; CDR2 reads FQNEAQ (reference sequence). There are 16 residues in the CDR3. The CDR3 DNA sequence: TGTTCCAGCAGCATAGCGCAGGGGGGACTTAATGAAAAACTGTTTTTT. Protein product: CSSSIAQGGLNEKLFF. Full variable domain (missing parts from reference TRBV7-9 and TRBJ1-4): DTGVSQNPRHKITKRGQNVTFRCDPISEHNRLYWYRQTLGQGPEFLTYFQNEAQLEKSRLLSDRFSAERPKGSFSTLEIQRTEQGDSAMYLCSSSIAQGGLNEKLFFGSGTQLSVL.

A note on this clone: The junction does not match germline at one end; this may be a read error. The chain uses TRBV29-1 and TRBJ2-7; a possible D gene is TRBD1 (5 bases). The CDR3 spans 13 residues. Per the germline V gene, CDR1 is SQVTM and CDR2 is ANQGSEA. Here the CDR3 DNA reads TGCAGCGCTGAAGGCAGGGATCACTACGAGCAGTACTTC. Its protein product is CSAEGRDHYEQYF.

This clone occurred a few times. The CDR3 sequence: CASSRGPNRGDEKLFF. In DNA, the CDR3 is TGTGCCAGTAGTCGGGGACCAAACAGGGGAGATGAAAAACTGTTTTTT. The chain combines TRBV19 with TRBJ1-4; 7 nucleotides align to TRBD1. J gave up 6 bases and V 5 bases, and 12 bases lay outside the gene matches. The CDR3 loop spans 16 amino acids. The V gene's germline CDR1 is LNHDA and CDR2 SQIVND (reference sequence).

The chain links TRBV7-9 to TRBJ1-1; D unclear. The CDR3 is 15 amino acids. Germline V gene data show CDR1 as SEHNR and CDR2 as FQNEAQ (reference sequence). The ends were cut back, 8 bases at V and 6 bases at J, with 22 bases in the middle. The CDR3 DNA is TGTGCCAGCGCAGTGGGGAGAGGAGCCAATGCTGAAGCTTTCTTT. This encodes CASAVGRGANAEAFF.

The chain uses TRBV27 and TRBJ1-4; D ambiguous. CDR1 and CDR2 (germline): MNHEY, SMNVEV (reference sequence). The germline V and J ends were trimmed by 10 bases and 8 bases, with 17 bases remaining between them. The CDR3 contains 13 residues. The DNA of the CDR3 is TGTGCCACAAAGGGAGGGTTTGGGGAAAAACTGTTTTTT. It is translated as CATKGGFGEKLFF.